This TCR beta chain was identified during a study of CD8+ T cells in alopecia areata. Per the germline V gene, CDR1 is WSHSY and CDR2 is SAAADI. Trimming cost V 8 bases and J 2 bases; bases outside gene matches: 7. This CDR3 region has 15 residues. Isolated RNA was reverse transcribed into cDNA used as the sequencing template. TCRdb keeps only in-frame clones here, not all; method: immunoSEQ multiplex PCR. The sample lists 110,000 or so clones, 55% to 65% occurring once. Findings of the study overall: Possibly because of HLA-related factors, TCR sharing was less clear across patients than in mice.

Note on this clone: As yet, its antigen is unknown.

The V and J genes are TRBV10-2 and TRBJ2-2, with 8 bases aligning to TRBD2. The sequencing sample was made of CD4+ T cells sorted from blood. The clonotype comes from a human donor in good health. In nucleotides, the CDR3 is TGCGCCAGCTTCCCGGGGGGGCTCAACACCGGGGAGCTGTTTTTT. This sequence encodes CASFPGGLNTGELFF.